Listed here are 7 T cell receptor beta chains from one sample, sequenced in a study of blood T cell repertoires in COVID-19. Clones were read by immunoSEQ multiplex PCR, and TCRdb kept only the in-frame ones, dropping some. The repertoire holds roughly 250,000 clones, with around 88% as singletons. Material for sequencing was PBMCs or T cells enriched from blood (not recorded which). Source of these receptors: a woman aged 40 to 50 with acute COVID-19.

The chain carries TRBV14 and TRBJ2-2, with 9 bases fitting TRBD1. V lost 0 bases, J lost 5 bases, and 7 bases stayed unmatched. Germline CDR1 reads SGHDN; CDR2 reads FVKESK. The CDR3 contains 17 residues. The CDR3 here is CASSQDSGTGITGELFF. The CDR3 nucleotides are TGTGCCAGCAGCCAAGATTCCGGGACAGGGATAACCGGGGAGCTGTTTTTT.

This chain connects TRBV11-3 to TRBJ2-3, with D perhaps matching TRBD1 (6 bases). The CDR3 spans 15 residues. CDR1 and CDR2 (germline): SGHNT, YENEEA. Deletions cut 5 bases from V and 1 base from J, with 13 bases between. CDR3 region: CASSPGHQGTDTQYF. For the CDR3, the DNA is TGTGCCAGCAGCCCGGGACACCAAGGCACAGATACGCAGTATTTT. The variable domain in full, with the rest retrieved from reference TRBV11-3 and TRBJ2-3, is EAGVVQSPRYKIIEKKQPVAFWCNPISGHNTLYWYLQNLGQGPELLIRYENEEAVDDSQLPKDRFSAERLKGVDSTLKIQPAELGDSAVYLCASSPGHQGTDTQYFGPGTRLTVL.

V gene TRBV7-9 combines with J gene TRBJ1-1, with 7 bases matching TRBD1. The CDR3 has 16 amino acids. The J segment lost 2 bases and the V segment lost 5 bases, leaving 11 bases of the junction unmatched. Looked up from germline, CDR1 is SEHNR and CDR2 is FQNEAQ (reference sequence). This chain's CDR3 is CASSLPRGQANTEAFF. The CDR3 region has the DNA TGTGCCAGCAGCCTCCCTCGTGGACAGGCCAACACTGAAGCTTTCTTT.

The J gene is TRBJ1-4, the V gene TRBV21-1; TRBD1 reflects the table's D call only, with no check against the DNA. TRBV21-1 is a recognized pseudogene. CDR3 size: 18 residues. This chain's CDR3 is CASSKGPPFCATNEKLFF. The CDR3 nucleotides are TGTGCCAGCAGCAAAGGGCCCCCTTTTTGTGCAACTAATGAAAAACTGTTTTTT.

The J gene is TRBJ2-2, the V gene TRBV9, with 7 bases identical to TRBD1. After removal of 4 bases from V and 6 bases from J, the junction contained 6 bases not matched to a gene. Germline V CDR1 and CDR2: SGDLS, YYNGEE. The CDR3 is 14 residues long. The CDR3 loop is CASSSRQGPGELFF. CDR3 nucleotide sequence: TGTGCCAGCAGCTCGAGACAGGGACCCGGGGAGCTGTTTTTT.

V is TRBV5-1 and J is TRBJ1-4; tentatively, D is TRBD1 (6 bases). V was shortened by 2 bases and J by 7 bases, with 15 bases between the two germline ends. This CDR3 comprises 15 residues. Per germline, CDR1 SGHRS and CDR2 YFSETQ. CDR3 bases: TGCGCCAGCAGCTTAGGGATCAGGGGTAGTGAAAAACTGTTTTTT. It is translated as CASSLGIRGSEKLFF.

The V call is TRBV7-9, the J call TRBJ2-7; 7 bases match TRBD1. The V segment lost 3 bases and the J segment 3 bases; nucleotides outside the gene matches: 2. The CDR3 extends over 13 amino acids. Germline CDR1 reads SEHNR; CDR2 reads FQNEAQ (reference sequence). The CDR3: CASSFRDSYEQYF. For the CDR3, the DNA is TGTGCCAGCAGCTTCCGGGACAGCTACGAGCAGTACTTC.